This T cell receptor (beta chain) derives from a study of T cell responses to AZD1222 COVID-19 vaccine. V was clipped by 2 bases and J by 2 bases; unmatched bases: 7. The germline CDR1 and CDR2 sequences are MNHEY and SVGEGT. The CDR3 runs to 16 residues. The assay was immunoSEQ multiplex PCR, and TCRdb's table has in-frame clones only and misses some. The sample contains roughly 170,000 clones, 70% to 90% of which appear only once. Material: peripheral blood, obtained on day 0 of AZD1222 vaccination. The rearrangement links TRBV6-2 or TRBV6-3 to TRBJ2-3; 7 positions agree with TRBD1. The source of this sequence is an adult in good health. The CDR3 protein is CASSYGSGQATDTQYF. As DNA, the CDR3 is TGTGCCAGCAGTTACGGATCTGGACAGGCCACAGATACGCAGTATTTT.